Listed below are T cell receptor beta chains from one sample, sequenced in a study of PD-L1 blockade in urothelial cancer. Profiling relied on immunoSEQ multiplex PCR, and the TCRdb table lists in-frame clones only, not all of them. The table shows tens of thousands of clones, with roughly 89% occurring only once. The sequencing here drew on PBMCs, taken around atezolizumab (anti-PD-L1) treatment. The receptors originated from a man aged 60 to 69 with urothelial cancer. Both conserved end residues are part of each CDR3.

J gene,V gene,CDR3 protein
TRBJ2-5,TRBV4-1,CASSQGLRETQYF
TRBJ1-4,TRBV5-4,CASSRWDSHETNEKLFF
TRBJ1-5,TRBV21-1,CASSKVSLDRGRGSNQPQHF
TRBJ2-3,TRBV10-1,CASSGDRGADTQYF
TRBJ2-3,TRBV5-1,CASSSRTSGGPYSTDTQYF
TRBJ2-7,TRBV6-5,CASSYSRGSYEQYF
TRBJ2-3,TRBV10-2,CASSERRRRGLASNRDTQYF
TRBJ1-3,TRBV19,CASANQQNSGNTIYF
TRBJ2-1,TRBV7-8,CASSSTLPSGTYNEQFF
TRBJ2-7,TRBV5-6,CASSFRGRDDEQYF
TRBJ2-2,TRBV30,CAWSQTGDGELFF
TRBJ2-7,TRBV5-4,CASSLVLAGVNEQYF
TRBJ2-5,TRBV4-1,CASSQEWRGGQETQYF
TRBJ2-1,TRBV19,CATTGGMTSGYNEQFF
TRBJ1-3,TRBV18,CASSPRTTSGNTIYF
TRBJ1-1,TRBV6-6,CASRGQANTEAFF
TRBJ1-2,TRBV5-1,CASSVDSNSNYGYTF
TRBJ2-1,TRBV7-9,CASSSGTSGTNEQFF
TRBJ1-3,TRBV7-3,CASSLMAGRGGNTIYF
TRBJ1-1,TRBV29-1,CSVGQTAEAFF
TRBJ1-1,TRBV7-2,CASSLLGALNTEAFF
TRBJ2-4,TRBV7-3,CASSPGTSDGIQYF
TRBJ1-4,TRBV10-1,CASSEGGSGEKLFF
TRBJ2-1,TRBV6-6,CASSWTGAKEQFF
TRBJ1-2,TRBV10-1,CASSSGGGFGYTF
TRBJ1-4,TRBV30,CASLRQGSRELFF
TRBJ1-1,TRBV9,CASSFTAANTEAFF
TRBJ2-7,TRBV5-4,CASSLEGLVGGEQYF
TRBJ2-7,TRBV7-9,CASSLVGSGFAYEQYF
TRBJ2-1,TRBV4-1,CASSQDQRASGRNEQFF
TRBJ2-2,TRBV23-1,CASSQSGQGNTGELFF
TRBJ2-3,TRBV19,CASRGTGLTDTQYF
TRBJ2-1,TRBV15,CATSSSGAFTNEQFF
TRBJ1-1,TRBV27,CASKRATEQAFF
TRBJ2-5,TRBV6-1,CASSETRPGAQYF
TRBJ1-4,TRBV6-1,CASRRGTGSEKLFF
TRBJ2-7,TRBV10-3,CAISPQGNEVQYF
TRBJ1-3,TRBV4-2,CASSQDPTANAIYF
TRBJ2-2,TRBV7-3,CASTRDRTNTGELFF
TRBJ2-2,TRBV12-1,CASSPTTGARTGELFF
TRBJ2-7,TRBV11-2,CASSLPGGREQYF
TRBJ2-3,TRBV2,CASNTPGQGTTDTQYF
TRBJ2-7,TRBV10-3,CAISGGGDEQYF
TRBJ1-4,TRBV5-1,CASSLATATNEKLFF
TRBJ2-7,TRBV2,CASSGEGGGSYEQYF
TRBJ2-1,TRBV7-6,CASSTYTGLGQFF
TRBJ2-7,TRBV6-5,CASREPSGRDYEQYF
TRBJ1-4,TRBV14,CASSQDLPGLGEKLFF
TRBJ1-6,TRBV6-6,CASSSVGGTRNSPLHF
TRBJ2-2,TRBV4-2,CASSQASGGALTGELFF
TRBJ1-4,TRBV7-2,CASTSIAGSFEKLFF
TRBJ2-3,TRBV2,CASSWTSGTSTDTQYF
TRBJ2-6,TRBV5-4,CASSSGTAGANVLTF
TRBJ2-7,TRBV6-8,CASSYAGTGTYEQYF
TRBJ2-5,TRBV7-9,CASSSGHEYRETQYF